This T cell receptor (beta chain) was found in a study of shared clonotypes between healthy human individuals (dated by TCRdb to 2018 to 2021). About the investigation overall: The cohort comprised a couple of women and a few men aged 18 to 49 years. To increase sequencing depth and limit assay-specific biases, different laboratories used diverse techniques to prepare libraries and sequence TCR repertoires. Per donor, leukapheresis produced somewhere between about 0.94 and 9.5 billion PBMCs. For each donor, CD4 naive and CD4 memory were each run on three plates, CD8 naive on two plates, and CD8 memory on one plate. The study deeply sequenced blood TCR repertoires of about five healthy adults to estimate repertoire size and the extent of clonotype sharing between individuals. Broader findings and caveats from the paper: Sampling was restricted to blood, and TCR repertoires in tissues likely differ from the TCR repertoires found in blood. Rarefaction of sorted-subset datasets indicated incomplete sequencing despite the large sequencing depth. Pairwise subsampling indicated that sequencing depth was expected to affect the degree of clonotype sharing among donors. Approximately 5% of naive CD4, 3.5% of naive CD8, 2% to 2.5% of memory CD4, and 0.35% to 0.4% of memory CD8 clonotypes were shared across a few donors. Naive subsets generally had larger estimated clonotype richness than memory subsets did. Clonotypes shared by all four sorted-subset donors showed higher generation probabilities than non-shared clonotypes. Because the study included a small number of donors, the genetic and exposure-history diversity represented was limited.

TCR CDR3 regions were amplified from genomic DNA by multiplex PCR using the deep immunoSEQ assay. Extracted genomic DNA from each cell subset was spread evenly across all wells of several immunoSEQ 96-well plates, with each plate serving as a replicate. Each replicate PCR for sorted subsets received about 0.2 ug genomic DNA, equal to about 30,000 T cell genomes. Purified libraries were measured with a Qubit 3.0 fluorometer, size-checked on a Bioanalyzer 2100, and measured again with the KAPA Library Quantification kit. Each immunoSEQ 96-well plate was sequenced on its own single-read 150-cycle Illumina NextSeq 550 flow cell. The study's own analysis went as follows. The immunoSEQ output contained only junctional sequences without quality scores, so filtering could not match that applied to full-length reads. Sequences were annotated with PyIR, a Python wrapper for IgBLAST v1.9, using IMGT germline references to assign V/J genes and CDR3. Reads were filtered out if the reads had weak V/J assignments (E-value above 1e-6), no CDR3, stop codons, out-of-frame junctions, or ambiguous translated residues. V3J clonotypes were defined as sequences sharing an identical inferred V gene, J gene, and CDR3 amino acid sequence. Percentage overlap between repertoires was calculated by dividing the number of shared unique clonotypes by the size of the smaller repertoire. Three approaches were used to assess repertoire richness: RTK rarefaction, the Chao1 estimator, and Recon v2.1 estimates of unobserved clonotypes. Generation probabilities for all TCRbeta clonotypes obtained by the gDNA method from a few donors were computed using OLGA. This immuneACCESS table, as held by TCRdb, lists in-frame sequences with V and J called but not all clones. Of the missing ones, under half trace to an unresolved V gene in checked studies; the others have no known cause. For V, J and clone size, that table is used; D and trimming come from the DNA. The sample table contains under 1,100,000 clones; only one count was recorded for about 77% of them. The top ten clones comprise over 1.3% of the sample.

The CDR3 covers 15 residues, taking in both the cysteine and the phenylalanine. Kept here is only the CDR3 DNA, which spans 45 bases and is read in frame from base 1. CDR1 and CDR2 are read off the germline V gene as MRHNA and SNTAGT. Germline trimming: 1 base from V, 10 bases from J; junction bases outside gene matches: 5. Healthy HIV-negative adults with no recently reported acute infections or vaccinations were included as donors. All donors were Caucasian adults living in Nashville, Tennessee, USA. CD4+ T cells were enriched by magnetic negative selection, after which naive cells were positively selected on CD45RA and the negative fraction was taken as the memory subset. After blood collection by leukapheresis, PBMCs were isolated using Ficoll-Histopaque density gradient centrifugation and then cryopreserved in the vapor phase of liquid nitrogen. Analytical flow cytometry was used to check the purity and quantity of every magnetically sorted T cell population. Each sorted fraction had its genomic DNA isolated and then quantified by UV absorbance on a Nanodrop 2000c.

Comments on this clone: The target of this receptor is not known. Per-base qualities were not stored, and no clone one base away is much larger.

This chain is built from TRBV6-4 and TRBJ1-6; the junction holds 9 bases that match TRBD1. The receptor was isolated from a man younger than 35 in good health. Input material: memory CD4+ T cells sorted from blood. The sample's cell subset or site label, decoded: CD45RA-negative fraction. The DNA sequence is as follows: TGTGCCAGCAGTGACTTCCGGACAGGGGACTCACCCCTCCACTTT. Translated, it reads CASSDFRTGDSPLHF.